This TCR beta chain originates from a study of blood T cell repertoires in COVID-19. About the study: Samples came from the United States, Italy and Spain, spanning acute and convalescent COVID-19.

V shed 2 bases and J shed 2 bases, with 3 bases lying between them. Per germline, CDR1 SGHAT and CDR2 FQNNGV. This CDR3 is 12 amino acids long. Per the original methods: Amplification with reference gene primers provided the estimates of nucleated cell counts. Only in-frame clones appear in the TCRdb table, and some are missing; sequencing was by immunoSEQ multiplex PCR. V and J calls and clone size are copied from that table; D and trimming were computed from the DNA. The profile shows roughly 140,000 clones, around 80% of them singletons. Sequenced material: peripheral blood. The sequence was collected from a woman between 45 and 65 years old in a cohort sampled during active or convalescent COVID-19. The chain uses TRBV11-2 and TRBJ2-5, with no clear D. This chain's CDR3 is CASSLLQETQYF. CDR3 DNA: TGTGCCAGCAGCTTATTACAAGAGACCCAGTACTTC.